These T cell receptor beta chains were read from a single sample in a study of patients and donors after allogeneic stem cell transplantation. TCRdb ran MiXCR on the RT-PCR reads and lists one entry per CDR3 protein. The sample includes 150,000 to 200,000 distinct CDR3 sequences, about 24% of them seen just once. The sample comprised blood, either unsorted or a sorted T cell fraction (not recorded which). These receptors were taken from a human donor who was either an allogeneic HSCT recipient or a stem cell or donor lymphocyte infusion donor (not recorded which). It is not recorded whose cells these are; they may come from a transplant donor. CDR3s leave out the opening cysteine and the closing phenylalanine or tryptophan.

J gene | CDR3 length | V gene | CDR3 protein
TRBJ1-1 | 18 | TRBV4-1 | ASSQGPPGTARKSNTEAF
TRBJ2-7 | 13 | TRBV9 | ASSRRQGDRGEQY
TRBJ1-1 | 11 | TRBV7-2 | ASSTQGNTEAF
TRBJ2-7 | 13 | TRBV12-3/TRBV12-4 | ASSPPAGGLYEQY
TRBJ1-2 | 10 | TRBV7-9 | ASSPSVNGYT
TRBJ1-5 | 11 | TRBV6-1 | ASSGKGYQPQH
TRBJ2-3 | 14 | TRBV6-2/TRBV6-3 | ASSYFGTSGGDTQY
TRBJ2-7 | 13 | TRBV5-1 | ASSLRTGTVHEQY
TRBJ1-1 | 13 | TRBV5-1 | ASSLLQLGNTEAF
TRBJ2-7 | 13 | TRBV5-1 | ASSLATGGSYEQY